This T cell receptor beta chain was sequenced in a study of shared clonotypes between healthy human individuals. Background on the study: The cohort had two women and three men, ages 18 to 49.

Overall study results and limits: Generation probabilities of non-shared clonotypes were lower (relative to those shared by all four donors).

Libraries were prepared by immunoSEQ multiplex PCR; TCRdb keeps only in-frame clonotypes and omits some of them. Altogether about 2 million clones are present, 85% to 95% being singletons, with the ten largest covering roughly 0.13%. Germline assignment: CDR1 SNHLY and CDR2 FYNNEI. The CDR3 is 15 amino acids. V was pared by 4 bases and J by 7 bases, with 5 bases of the junction left unmatched. In regard to this clone: Its antigen is currently unknown.

The gene calls are TRBV2 and TRBJ1-5, with 12 bases fitting TRBD1. Material: naive CD4+ T cells sorted from blood. The subset denotes: CD45RA+ positively selected. This clonotype originated in a man aged 18 to 29 in good health. The chain's CDR3 is CASSGRDRGHQPQHF. CDR3 DNA sequence: TGTGCCAGCAGTGGTCGGGACAGGGGGCACCAGCCCCAGCATTTT.